The source of this T cell receptor (beta chain) is a study of CD8+ T cells in alopecia areata. Treatment reported: oral pan-JAK inhibitor, 5-10 mg twice daily. For this clone: Its antigen is unidentified.

The length of the CDR3 is 12 residues. The V gene's germline CDR1 is MNHNS and CDR2 SASEGT. The germline V and J ends were trimmed by 1 base and 4 bases, with 4 bases remaining between them. Regarding the study as a whole: Uncertain still, given a single nonresponder, is whether baseline CD8+ expansion links to response. Whereas mice showed it more clearly, TCR sharing across patients was murkier, possibly because of HLA.

Once RNA had been extracted, it was reverse transcribed into cDNA to act as the sequencing template. Measured with immunoSEQ multiplex PCR; TCRdb has only the in-frame clones, and not every one. Among about 210,000 clones, around 66% were seen once, and the ten largest hold 4% to 4.5%. The sample in question was CD4+ T cells sorted from blood, obtained at week 4, from a patient treated with tofacitinib. This TCR derives from a human donor with alopecia areata. The chain recombines TRBV6-1 with TRBJ1-1; D not certain. The CDR3 coding sequence is TGTGCCAGCAGTGAAGTTGGCACTGAAGCTTTCTTT. This gives the protein CASSEVGTEAFF.